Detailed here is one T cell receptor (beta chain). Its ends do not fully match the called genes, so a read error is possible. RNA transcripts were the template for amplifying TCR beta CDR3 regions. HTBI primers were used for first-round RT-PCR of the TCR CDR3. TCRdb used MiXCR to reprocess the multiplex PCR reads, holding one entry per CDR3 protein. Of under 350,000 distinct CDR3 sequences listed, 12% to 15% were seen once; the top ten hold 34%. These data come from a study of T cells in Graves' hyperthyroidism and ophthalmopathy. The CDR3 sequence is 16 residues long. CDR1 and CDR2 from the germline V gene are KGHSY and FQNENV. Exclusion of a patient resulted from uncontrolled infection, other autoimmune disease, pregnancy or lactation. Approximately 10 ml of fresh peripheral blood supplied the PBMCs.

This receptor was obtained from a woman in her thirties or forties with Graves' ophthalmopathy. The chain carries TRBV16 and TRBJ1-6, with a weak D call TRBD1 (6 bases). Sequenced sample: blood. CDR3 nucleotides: TGTGCCAGCAGCCGCAGATTGGGGGCGGCTGATTCATCCCTCCACTTT. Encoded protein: CASSRRLGAADSSLHF.